Listed here are 7 T cell receptor beta chains from one sample, sequenced in a study of T cells in localized non-small cell lung cancer. Clones were sequenced by immunoSEQ multiplex PCR, and TCRdb holds only the in-frame ones, with some missing. Among tens of thousands of clones listed, 88% were seen once. Sample: peripheral blood, taken before any cancer treatment. These receptors were collected from a woman aged 35-75 years with stage I squamous cell lung carcinoma.

The chain carries TRBV18 and TRBJ2-3; no firm D call. The V end lost 3 bases, the J end lost 0 bases, and 13 bases lay between the germline ends. Germline V lookup: CDR1 KGHSH, CDR2 LQKENI. The CDR3 runs 16 residues. The CDR3, as DNA: TGTGCCAGCTCACCTCCGGATCAATATAGCACAGATACGCAGTATTTT. As protein: CASSPPDQYSTDTQYF.

The genes are TRBV16 and TRBJ1-5; D remains ambiguous. Trimming cost V 4 bases and J 2 bases, with 9 bases left between them. This CDR3 spans 14 amino acids. Looked up from germline, CDR1 is KGHSY and CDR2 is FQNENV. The CDR3 bases are TGTGCCAGCAGCCCCCATCAGGGCAATCAGCCCCAGCATTTT. This codes for CASSPHQGNQPQHF. Using reference TRBV16 and TRBJ1-5 for the parts outside the CDR3, the full variable domain is GEEVAQTPKHLVRGEGQKAKLYCAPIKGHSYVFWYQQVLKNEFKFLISFQNENVFDETGMPKERFSAKCLPNSPCSLEIQATKLEDSAVYFCASSPHQGNQPQHFGDGTRLSIL.

The rearrangement links TRBV5-1 to TRBJ1-3; 10 nucleotides line up with TRBD1. This CDR3 contains 17 residues. Germline lookup yields CDR1 SGHRS and CDR2 YFSETQ. V lost 4 bases to trimming and J lost 2 bases; unmatched junction nucleotides: 9. This CDR3 is CASSKVPGQGTGNTIYF. CDR3 DNA: TGCGCCAGCAGCAAGGTCCCGGGACAGGGGACTGGAAACACCATATATTTT.

The genes are TRBV11-3 and TRBJ2-1; D possibly corresponds to TRBD2 (5 bases). V lost 1 base and J lost 6, with 10 bases in between. The CDR3 extends over 14 amino acids. CDR1 and CDR2 (germline): SGHNT, YENEEA. For the CDR3, the DNA is TGTGCCAGCAGCTTAGGGACTCCAAGCAATGAGCAGTTCTTC. Protein: CASSLGTPSNEQFF.

The V gene is TRBV7-3, the J gene TRBJ1-1; D is unresolved. Trimming left V 3 bases short and J 8 bases short, with 7 bases between. Germline values: CDR1 SGHTA, CDR2 FQGTGA. The CDR3 is 11 amino acids. CDR3 bases: TGTGCCAGCAGCTTTGAGGCGGAAGCTTTCTTT. Encoded protein: CASSFEAEAFF.

This clone has only a few counts. This chain links TRBV23-1 with TRBJ1-5; D perhaps matches TRBD1 (5 bases). TRBV23-1 is placed among ORFs of uncertain function. This CDR3 has 17 residues. V was cut by 6 bases and J by 9 bases, with 27 bases left in between. Here the CDR3 DNA reads TGCGCCAGCAGCCCAAGAGTGACCAGGGATAGTGATCGGCCCCAGCATTTT. As protein: CASSPRVTRDSDRPQHF.

The chain joins TRBV18 to TRBJ2-7; no firm D call. Trimming left V 3 bases short and J 5 bases short, with 5 bases between. The CDR3 consists of 11 residues. Germline V gene sequence: CDR1 KGHSH, CDR2 LQKENI. The CDR3 DNA reads as TGTGCCAGCTCACCGAACAACGAGCAGTACTTC. It is translated as CASSPNNEQYF.